What follows are 32 T cell receptor beta chains derived from one specimen sequenced in a study of cytomegalovirus exposure and HLA in healthy donors. 13 Jbeta primers and 60 Vbeta primers were used for the PCR. The method was immunoSEQ multiplex PCR; TCRdb's version includes in-frame clones alone and lacks a portion of them. There are around 140,000 clones in the sample; just under 85% occur only once, and roughly 9.9% lies in the top ten. Source material: PBMCs. The receptor set was obtained from a woman aged 60-75 years in good health and CMV-seropositive.

V gene TRBV6-5 combines with J gene TRBJ1-5, with TRBD1 identical over 7 bases. The CDR3 has 13 residues. Germline loops: CDR1 MNHEY, CDR2 SVGAGI. Germline trimming cut 7 bases from V and 5 bases from J; bases unmatched to any gene: 5. The DNA of the CDR3 is TGTGCCAGCAAAACAGGGGTACATCAGCCCCAGCATTTT. The encoded protein is CASKTGVHQPQHF.

The chain has TRBV27 and TRBJ1-1, with unresolved D. The CDR3 runs 13 residues. Germline V lookup: CDR1 MNHEY, CDR2 SMNVEV (reference sequence). The V end was cut by 1 base, the J end by 8 bases, with 11 bases between. This CDR3 is CASSLYGFTEAFF. Here the CDR3 DNA reads TGTGCCAGCAGTTTATACGGTTTTACGGAAGCTTTCTTT.

The rearrangement uses TRBV10-3 and TRBJ2-7; TRBD1 aligns across 10 bases. This CDR3 is built from 12 residues. With V trimmed by 10 bases and J by 4 bases, 4 bases remained unmatched. The germline V gene encodes CDR1 ENHRY and CDR2 SYGVKD. The CDR3, as DNA: TGTGCCACAGGACAGGGGGGTTACGAGCAGTACTTC. This gives the protein CATGQGGYEQYF.

The chain has TRBV6-6 and TRBJ1-1; D is uncertain. The CDR3 loop spans 13 amino acids. From germline, CDR1 is MNHNY and CDR2 SVGAGI (reference sequence). Trimming removed 7 bases from V and 1 base from J, with 10 bases in between. The chain's CDR3 is CASTPEPNTEAFF. The CDR3 DNA reads TGTGCCAGCACCCCGGAGCCGAACACTGAAGCTTTCTTT.

In its sample, this clone was seen a few times. This chain uses TRBV5-4 with TRBJ1-2; 8 nucleotides align to TRBD1. Per germline, CDR1 SGHNT and CDR2 YYREEE (reference sequence). J gave up 6 bases and V 4 bases, and 8 bases lay outside the gene matches. This CDR3 is built from 14 residues. The CDR3 sequence: CASSTRATGDGYTF. The CDR3 DNA reads TGTGCCAGCAGCACCCGAGCGACAGGGGATGGCTACACCTTC.

The V and J genes are TRBV5-4 and TRBJ2-7, with D perhaps TRBD1 (5 bases). Germline CDR1 reads SGHNT; CDR2 reads YYREEE (reference sequence). With 0 bases removed from V and 1 base from J, the gap between germline ends came to 11 bases. This CDR3 has 15 amino acids. CDR3 region: CASSLAGGASYEQYF. The CDR3 region has the DNA TGTGCCAGCAGCTTGGCAGGTGGGGCTTCCTACGAGCAGTACTTC.

This rearrangement joins TRBV27 to TRBJ1-4, with 7 bases identical to TRBD1. CDR3 length: 17 residues. The V segment lost 2 bases and the J segment 0 bases; nucleotides outside the gene matches: 6. Germline V CDR1 and CDR2: MNHEY, SMNVEV (reference sequence). The CDR3 nucleotides read TGTGCCAGCAGTTTACTGCCCGGACAGGCAACTAATGAAAAACTGTTTTTT. It yields the protein CASSLLPGQATNEKLFF.

The rearrangement links TRBV9 to TRBJ2-7; D gene ambiguous. The V end was cut by 0 bases, the J end by 5 bases, with 18 bases between. CDR1 is SGDLS, CDR2 YYNGEE, per germline. The CDR3 is 16 residues long. The CDR3 DNA sequence: TGTGCCAGCAGCGTAGCACGTCGTCAGTACCGTAACGAGCAGTACTTC. Its protein is CASSVARRQYRNEQYF.

The rearrangement joins TRBV4-3 to TRBJ1-1; D not resolved. V lost 1 base and J lost 2, with 8 bases in between. The CDR3 runs 14 residues. Germline V CDR1 and CDR2: LGHNA, YSLEER. The CDR3 DNA sequence: TGCGCCAGCAGCCAAGGGCAGACAAACACTGAAGCTTTCTTT. Encoded protein: CASSQGQTNTEAFF.

The rearrangement uses TRBV7-9 and TRBJ2-2; D might be TRBD1 (5 bases). The CDR3 sequence is 15 residues long. The germline gives CDR1 SEHNR, CDR2 FQNEAQ (reference sequence). V was clipped by 7 bases and J by 4 bases, with 16 bases between them. CDR3 sequence (DNA): TGTGCCAGCACCCTGGGCAGGGCGATCACCGGGGAGCTGTTTTTT. Its translation is CASTLGRAITGELFF.

The chain combines TRBV25-1 with TRBJ1-1, with D perhaps matching TRBD1 (6 bases). This CDR3 has 14 amino acids. The V and J ends lost 6 bases and 8 bases respectively, with 19 bases between them. CDR1 MGHDK and CDR2 SYGVNS come from the germline V gene. This CDR3 is CASRMAGTLKEAFF. The CDR3 region has the DNA TGTGCCAGCAGGATGGCCGGGACACTCAAAGAAGCTTTCTTT.

This clone was counted a single time. The CDR3 nucleotides read TGTGCCAGCAGTCGGGACTCTGGGGCCAACGTCCTGACTTTC. Translation: CASSRDSGANVLTF. The chain uses TRBV7-2 and TRBJ2-6; tentative D call: TRBD2 (5 bases). The CDR3 consists of 14 residues. Germline V gene data show CDR1 as SGHTA and CDR2 as FQGNSA. The germline V and J ends were trimmed by 6 bases and 0 bases, with 6 bases remaining between them.

This clone was recorded a few times. This sequence joins TRBV5-1 and TRBJ1-1; 7 nucleotides agree with TRBD1. The J segment lost 4 bases and the V segment lost 1 base, leaving 7 bases of the junction unmatched. This CDR3 region has 15 residues. Germline V gene data show CDR1 as SGHRS and CDR2 as YFSETQ. This CDR3 is CASSLTGAPGTEAFF. For the CDR3, the DNA is TGCGCCAGCAGCTTGACAGGGGCGCCGGGCACTGAAGCTTTCTTT. Full variable domain (rest looked up from reference TRBV5-1 and TRBJ1-1): KAGVTQTPRYLIKTRGQQVTLSCSPISGHRSVSWYQQTPGQGLQFLFEYFSETQRNKGNFPGRFSGRQFSNSRSEMNVSTLELGDSALYLCASSLTGAPGTEAFFGQGTRLTVV.

The rearrangement links TRBV19 to TRBJ2-3; D possibly corresponds to TRBD2 (5 bases). Looked up from germline, CDR1 is LNHDA and CDR2 is SQIVND (reference sequence). There are 14 residues in the CDR3. V dropped 5 bases and J dropped 0 bases, with 9 bases sitting between them. The CDR3 region is CASSEGASTDTQYF. In DNA form, the CDR3 reads TGTGCCAGTAGTGAGGGTGCGAGCACAGATACGCAGTATTTT. Supplemented by reference TRBV19 and TRBJ2-3, the full variable domain reads DGGITQSPKYLFRKEGQNVTLSCEQNLNHDAMYWYRQDPGQGLRLIYYSQIVNDFQKGDIAEGYSVSREKKESFPLTVTSAQKNPTAFYLCASSEGASTDTQYFGPGTRLTVL.

The CDR3 DNA reads as TGTGCCAGCAGGAGGGGGGGGGACTCCTACGAGCAGTACTTC. Translation: CASRRGGDSYEQYF. The chain recombines TRBV5-4 with TRBJ2-7; TRBD2 is a possible D gene (7 bases). The germline gives CDR1 SGHNT, CDR2 YYREEE (reference sequence). CDR3 size: 14 residues. The V gene lost 5 bases and the J gene lost 0 bases, with 12 bases spanning the gap. Full variable domain (outside the CDR3, taken from reference TRBV5-4 and TRBJ2-7): ETGVTQSPTHLIKTRGQQVTLRCSSQSGHNTVSWYQQALGQGPQFIFQYYREEENGRGNFPPRFSGLQFPNYSSELNVNALELDDSALYLCASRRGGDSYEQYFGPGTRLTVT.

The CDR3, as DNA: TGTGCCAGCAGCCCAACACCAGGGGATACGCAGTATTTT. It encodes CASSPTPGDTQYF. The V and J genes are TRBV9 and TRBJ2-3, with D maybe TRBD1 (5 bases). This CDR3 has 13 residues. CDR1 is SGDLS, CDR2 YYNGEE, per germline. Trimming removed 4 bases from V and 6 bases from J, with 12 bases in between.

This sequence joins TRBV6-5 and TRBJ2-5; D may be TRBD2 (7 bases). The J call may be in error: the DNA end matches TRBJ2-7 better. Looked up from germline, CDR1 is MNHEY and CDR2 is SVGAGI. CDR3 size: 12 residues. CDR3 nucleotide sequence: TGTGCCAGCAGCCGAGGGGGGGACGAGCAGTACTTC. It specifies CASSRGGDEQYF.

V is TRBV2 and J is TRBJ1-1; D gene ambiguous. This CDR3 comprises 12 residues. The germline CDR1 and CDR2 sequences are SNHLY and FYNNEI. The V end was cut by 4 bases, the J end by 5 bases, with 8 bases between. CDR3 bases: TGTGCCAGCAGTGGTCGGGGAACTGAAGCTTTCTTT. Its translation: CASSGRGTEAFF.

This clone has just a few counts. The chain recombines TRBV5-6 with TRBJ2-5; 8 bases fit TRBD1. There are 14 residues in the CDR3. CDR1 is SGHDT, CDR2 YYEEEE, per germline. V dropped 4 bases and J dropped 2; count of bases not matched to a gene: 4. The CDR3 DNA follows: TGTGCCAGCAGCGCGGACAGGGTACAAGAGACCCAGTACTTC. Translating it yields CASSADRVQETQYF.

This chain connects TRBV28 to TRBJ1-1; D is uncertain. This CDR3 has 12 residues. Per germline, CDR1 MDHEN and CDR2 SYDVKM. Trimming removed 3 bases from V and 0 bases from J, with 2 bases in between. CDR3 DNA sequence: TGTGCCAGCAGTTTCATGAACACTGAAGCTTTCTTT. Protein: CASSFMNTEAFF. Variable domain in full (rest from reference TRBV28 and TRBJ1-1): DVKVTQSSRYLVKRTGEKVFLECVQDMDHENMFWYRQDPGLGLRLIYFSYDVKMKEKGDIPEGYSVSREKKERFSLILESASTNQTSMYLCASSFMNTEAFFGQGTRLTVV.

The rearrangement uses TRBV7-2 and TRBJ1-5; 9 bases are shared with TRBD1. V lost 5 bases and J lost 4; bases outside the gene matches: 6. Germline-derived CDR1 and CDR2 are SGHTA and FQGNSA. The CDR3 loop spans 15 amino acids. The CDR3 DNA reads as TGTGCCAGCAGCCTTTGGACAGGGGAGAATCAGCCCCAGCATTTT. Its protein product is CASSLWTGENQPQHF.

The chain is built from TRBV7-3 and TRBJ2-2; weak D call: TRBD1 (6 bases). This CDR3 is 15 amino acids long. V lost 1 base to trimming and J lost 1 base, with 7 bases between them. Looked up from germline, CDR1 is SGHTA and CDR2 is FQGTGA. The CDR3 sequence: CASSLMTGNTGELFF. CDR3 coding DNA: TGTGCCAGCAGCTTAATGACAGGGAACACCGGGGAGCTGTTTTTT.

This sequence joins TRBV2 and TRBJ2-5; D unclear. Trimming cost V 5 bases and J 1 base, with 2 bases left between them. This CDR3 is 11 amino acids long. In germline, CDR1 is SNHLY, CDR2 FYNNEI. The CDR3 DNA is TGTGCCAGCAGTCTCCAAGAGACCCAGTACTTC. Translating gives CASSLQETQYF.

This clone was seen just once. The gene calls are TRBV29-1 and TRBJ2-3; 11 positions agree with TRBD2. The length of the CDR3 is 15 residues. The ends lost 4 bases at V and 4 bases at J; junction bases unmatched: 7. Per germline, CDR1 SQVTM and CDR2 ANQGSEA. The CDR3 reads CSVGGTSGSSDTQYF. DNA for the CDR3: TGCAGCGTTGGTGGGACTAGCGGATCCTCAGATACGCAGTATTTT.

The chain has TRBV6-6 and TRBJ2-7, with TRBD1 matching 7 bases. The V gene end was trimmed by 6 bases and the J gene end by 4 bases; junction bases not matched to a gene: 9. Per the germline V gene, CDR1 is MNHNY and CDR2 is SVGAGI (reference sequence). The CDR3 length is 14 residues. CDR3: CASRYSGTAYEQYF. The CDR3 DNA follows: TGTGCCAGCAGGTATTCCGGGACAGCTTACGAGCAGTACTTC.

This clone was detected only once. The junction shows a germline mismatch at one end, possibly a read error. The rearrangement joins TRBV7-3 to TRBJ1-1, with 7 nucleotides matching TRBD1. Germline V gene lookup returns CDR1 SGHTA and CDR2 FQGTGA. The CDR3 spans 12 residues. The CDR3, as DNA: TGTGCCAGCAGCGCACAACAGGGGCCAGAAACTTTT. It yields the protein CASSAQQGPETF.

This clone was seen only once. The chain couples TRBV5-6 to TRBJ2-7, with TRBD1 matching 8 bases. V dropped 4 bases and J dropped 5; count of bases not matched to a gene: 8. The CDR3 sequence is 14 residues long. Germline loops: CDR1 SGHDT, CDR2 YYEEEE. The DNA of the CDR3 is TGTGCCAGCAGCCCGGGGACAGGCTTCCACGAGCAGTACTTC. Translation gives CASSPGTGFHEQYF.

The rearrangement uses TRBV9 and TRBJ2-5; a weak D match, TRBD2 (7 bases). CDR3 length equals 15 residues. Germline-derived CDR1 and CDR2 are SGDLS and YYNGEE. V was shortened by 2 bases and J by 1 base, with 12 bases between the two germline ends. DNA of the CDR3: TGTGCCAGCAGCGTTTGGGAGGGGGTCCAAGAGACCCAGTACTTC. Amino acids: CASSVWEGVQETQYF.

This clone was picked up one time. V is TRBV11-2 and J is TRBJ2-1, with 11 bases fitting TRBD2. The V segment lost 0 bases and the J segment 6 bases; nucleotides outside the gene matches: 10. The length of the CDR3 is 18 residues. Per germline, CDR1 SGHAT and CDR2 FQNNGV. The CDR3: CASSLEGLAEWYGNEQFF. In DNA, the CDR3 is TGTGCCAGCAGCTTAGAGGGACTAGCGGAGTGGTATGGCAATGAGCAGTTCTTC.

The gene calls are TRBV28 and TRBJ2-1; 7 bases match TRBD2. The germline V gene encodes CDR1 MDHEN and CDR2 SYDVKM. This CDR3 is 16 amino acids long. With 1 base clipped from V and 4 bases from J, the junction kept 7 bases outside the gene matches. CDR3 DNA: TGTGCCAGCAGTTTATTTGGCGGGAGAGGGTACAATGAGCAGTTCTTC. As protein: CASSLFGGRGYNEQFF.

The rearrangement joins TRBV25-1 to TRBJ1-1; D gene ambiguous. The germline V gene encodes CDR1 MGHDK and CDR2 SYGVNS. The CDR3 spans 15 residues. V gave up 6 bases and J gave up 1 base, with 15 bases separating them. The CDR3 region is CASRREGVWNTEAFF. For the CDR3, the DNA is TGTGCCAGCAGAAGGGAGGGCGTATGGAACACTGAAGCTTTCTTT.

This chain joins TRBV5-4 and TRBJ2-2; unclear D gene. Trimming shortened V by 0 bases and J by 4 bases, and 7 bases separated the two germline ends. The CDR3 spans 14 residues. Per germline, CDR1 SGHNT and CDR2 YYREEE (reference sequence). This CDR3 reads CASSLGVITGELFF. The CDR3 nucleotides read TGTGCCAGCAGCTTGGGAGTTATCACCGGGGAGCTGTTTTTT.